The 15 T cell receptor beta chains presented below share a single source sample, sequenced in a study of T cell responses to AZD1222 COVID-19 vaccine. Measured with immunoSEQ multiplex PCR; TCRdb has only the in-frame clones, and not every one. Of 55,000 to 90,000 clones listed, roughly 84% were seen once; the top ten hold roughly 10%. The specimen was peripheral blood, collected on day 0 of AZD1222 vaccination. Receptors were obtained from an adult in good health.

The V gene is TRBV7-6, the J gene TRBJ2-1; D is perhaps TRBD1 or TRBD2 (5 bases each). V was trimmed by 5 bases and J by 4 bases, leaving 21 bases between them. The CDR3 has 17 amino acids. The V gene's germline CDR1 is SGHVS and CDR2 FNYEAQ. The CDR3 bases are TGTGCCAGCAGCCGAGGTGGTGGGGGATACCCTTACAATGAGCAGTTCTTC. Residues: CASSRGGGGYPYNEQFF. Using reference TRBV7-6 and TRBJ2-1 for the parts outside the CDR3, the full variable domain is GAGVSQSPRYKVTKRGQDVALRCDPISGHVSLYWYRQALGQGPEFLTYFNYEAQQDKSGLPNDRFSAERPEGSISTLTIQRTEQRDSAMYRCASSRGGGGYPYNEQFFGPGTRLTVL.

V gene TRBV19 combines with J gene TRBJ1-6, with D unresolved. Trimming pared 4 bases from V and 7 bases from J, leaving 5 bases between. The CDR3 is made up of 12 amino acids. Germline assignment: CDR1 LNHDA and CDR2 SQIVND (reference sequence). The CDR3 sequence: CASSTGNSPLHF. The DNA of the CDR3 is TGTGCCAGTAGTACCGGGAATTCACCCCTCCACTTT.

Details on this clone: This sample also contains other DNA sequences that code for the same CDR3. V is TRBV3-1 (or the pseudogene TRBV3-2) and J is TRBJ2-5, with D possibly being TRBD2 (7 bases). This CDR3 is built from 16 residues. V was clipped by 1 base and J by 2 bases, with 14 bases between them. Germline loops: CDR1 LGHDT, CDR2 YNNKEL (reference sequence). The CDR3 sequence: CASSQGGASGQETQYF. The CDR3 DNA follows: TGTGCCAGCAGCCAAGGGGGGGCTAGCGGTCAAGAGACCCAGTACTTC.

The chain carries TRBV6-2 or TRBV6-3 and TRBJ2-7; 8 nucleotides match TRBD2. V trimming: 0 bases; J trimming: 3 bases; junction bases outside the gene matches: 7. The V gene's germline CDR1 is MNHEY and CDR2 SVGEGT. CDR3 length: 16 amino acids. CDR3 loop: CASSYSRERGNYEQYF. The CDR3 DNA reads as TGTGCCAGCAGTTACTCTCGGGAGCGGGGGAACTACGAGCAGTACTTC.

This clone was recorded once. J is TRBJ1-1 and V is TRBV28; 7 bases line up with TRBD1. Looked up from germline, CDR1 is MDHEN and CDR2 is SYDVKM. The CDR3 is 13 residues long. The junction had 7 bases not matched to a gene; V was cut back by 7 bases and J by 5 bases. CDR3 sequence: CASITGARTEAFF. DNA of the CDR3: TGTGCCAGCATCACAGGGGCGAGGACTGAAGCTTTCTTT.

This chain links TRBV7-2 with TRBJ1-2; TRBD1 aligns across 12 bases. This CDR3 has 16 residues. V was pared by 3 bases and J by 7 bases, with 9 bases of the junction left unmatched. CDR1 and CDR2 from the germline V gene are SGHTA and FQGNSA. CDR3 nucleotide sequence: TGTGCCAGCAGCTTTTACCCGGGACAGGGGGCTGCTGGCTACACCTTC. It is translated as CASSFYPGQGAAGYTF.

The rearrangement joins TRBV6-5 to TRBJ2-7, with D possibly being TRBD2 (7 bases). The length of the CDR3 is 15 residues. Trimming pared 9 bases from V and 2 bases from J, leaving 20 bases between. Germline loops: CDR1 MNHEY, CDR2 SVGAGI. This CDR3 is CASREGGGRAYEQYF. Written as DNA, the CDR3 is TGTGCCAGTCGGGAAGGGGGGGGTAGGGCCTACGAGCAGTACTTC.

The chain recombines TRBV28 with TRBJ1-5; unclear D gene. V lost 6 bases, J lost 0 bases, and 3 bases lay in between. The CDR3 sequence is 12 residues long. CDR1 is MDHEN, CDR2 SYDVKM, per germline. The CDR3 DNA reads TGTGCCAGCAGGGTTAGCAATCAGCCCCAGCATTTT. The encoded protein is CASRVSNQPQHF.

The CDR3 loop is CASSLFGGTVGTQYF. CDR3 in DNA: TGTGCCAGCAGCTTATTCGGGGGGACCGTAGGGACCCAGTACTTC. The chain combines TRBV7-9 with TRBJ2-5; 7 bases align to TRBD2. CDR3 length: 15 amino acids. The V gene end was trimmed by 2 bases and the J gene end by 7 bases; junction bases not matched to a gene: 10. Germline lookup yields CDR1 SEHNR and CDR2 FQNEAQ (reference sequence). Full variable domain (remainder filled in from reference TRBV7-9 and TRBJ2-5): DTGVSQNPRHKITKRGQNVTFRCDPISEHNRLYWYRQTLGQGPEFLTYFQNEAQLEKSRLLSDRFSAERPKGSFSTLEIQRTEQGDSAMYLCASSLFGGTVGTQYFGPGTRLLVL.

The chain recombines TRBV3-1 (or the pseudogene TRBV3-2) with TRBJ2-1; 9 bases align to TRBD1. V shed 0 bases and J 5 bases; nucleotides not matched to a gene: 2. Germline V gives CDR1 LGHDT, CDR2 YNNKEL (reference sequence). This CDR3 is built from 15 residues. The CDR3 DNA reads as TGTGCCAGCAGCCAAGAGGGGACAGGGCACAATGAGCAGTTCTTC. Protein product: CASSQEGTGHNEQFF.

The chain is built from TRBV10-2 and TRBJ2-7, with no clear D. The CDR3 runs 11 residues. Germline lookup yields CDR1 WSHSY and CDR2 SAAADI. Trimming shortened V by 7 bases and J by 7 bases, and 11 bases separated the two germline ends. The CDR3 region is CASTQTREQYF. CDR3 in DNA: TGCGCCAGCACTCAGACGAGAGAGCAGTACTTC.

The chain couples TRBV6-5 to TRBJ1-6, with unresolved D. CDR1 is MNHEY and CDR2 is SVGAGI in the germline V gene. The CDR3 totals 15 residues. The ends were cut back, 5 bases at V and 2 bases at J, with 10 bases in the middle. The CDR3 loop is CASSRSGPYNSPLHF. The CDR3 DNA follows: TGTGCCAGCAGTCGCTCAGGCCCCTATAATTCACCCCTCCACTTT.

This sequence joins TRBV3-1 (or the pseudogene TRBV3-2) and TRBJ2-2; D possibly corresponds to TRBD1 (5 bases). Germline CDR1 and CDR2: LGHDT and YNNKEL (reference sequence). Trimming took off 6 bases at V and 2 bases at J, with 10 bases between the two ends. There are 14 residues in the CDR3. CDR3 sequence: CASRAGQNTGELFF. The CDR3 bases are TGTGCCAGCAGGGCTGGACAAAACACCGGGGAGCTGTTTTTT.

The chain combines TRBV5-4 with TRBJ2-1, with 9 bases identical to TRBD2. This CDR3 has 13 amino acids. V lost 3 bases, J lost 14 bases, and 9 bases stayed unmatched. In germline, CDR1 is SGHNT, CDR2 YYREEE (reference sequence). The CDR3 DNA sequence: TGTGCCAGCAGCTCCCTGGTGGTAGCGGGGGAGTTCTTC. Protein product: CASSSLVVAGEFF.

The chain is built from TRBV19 and TRBJ1-5; D call uncertain. Trimming stripped 5 bases from V and 6 bases from J, with 14 bases between. This CDR3 spans 14 amino acids. Germline CDR1 and CDR2: LNHDA and SQIVND (reference sequence). CDR3 DNA: TGTGCCAGTAGTTCTTTGGGTCCGATTCAGCCCCAGCATTTT. Translation gives CASSSLGPIQPQHF.